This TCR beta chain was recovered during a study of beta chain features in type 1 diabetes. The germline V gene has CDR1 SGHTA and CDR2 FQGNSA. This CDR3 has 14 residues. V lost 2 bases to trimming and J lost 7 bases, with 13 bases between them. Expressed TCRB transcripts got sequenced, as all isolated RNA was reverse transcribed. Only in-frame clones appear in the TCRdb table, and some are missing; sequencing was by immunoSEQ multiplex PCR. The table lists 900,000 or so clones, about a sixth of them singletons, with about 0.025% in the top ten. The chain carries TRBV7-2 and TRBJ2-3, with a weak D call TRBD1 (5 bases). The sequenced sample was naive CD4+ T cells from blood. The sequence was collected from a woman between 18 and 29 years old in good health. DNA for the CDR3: TGTGCCAGCAGCTTATTCCCTGCAGGGTATACGCAGTATTTT. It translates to CASSLFPAGYTQYF.